This TCR beta chain was retrieved from a study of cytomegalovirus exposure and HLA in healthy donors. The germline V gene encodes CDR1 MDHEN and CDR2 SYDVKM. The junction had 8 bases not matched to a gene; V was cut back by 7 bases and J by 5 bases. This CDR3 is built from 15 residues. PCR was performed using 60 Vbeta and 13 Jbeta primers. TCRdb's copy holds only in-frame clones and misses some; the assay was immunoSEQ multiplex PCR. The table has about 190,000 clones, over 65% seen once; the top ten hold roughly 2.6%. Comment on this clone: The antigen is not known.

Findings and caveats of the study: Diagnosis of cytomegalovirus status made by the classifier reportedly showed high specificity and sensitivity. TCR beta V segments were, for the most part, productive about 87% or about 30% of the time in an earlier analysis. Across all donors, roughly uniform sequencing depth was an assumption of the presence/absence analyses. A later analysis by the authors found several of the most significant clusters apparently linked to common viral pathogens.

This clonotype originated in a woman aged 45 to 65 in good health and CMV-seropositive. The genes are TRBV28 and TRBJ1-1; 12 bases agree with TRBD1. Sequenced sample: PBMCs. CDR3 protein: CASKKQGQGATEAFF. Here the CDR3 DNA reads TGTGCCAGCAAAAAACAGGGACAGGGGGCGACTGAAGCTTTCTTT.